This T cell receptor (beta chain) was captured by sequencing in a study of T cell responses to AZD1222 COVID-19 vaccine. General observations from the study: Epitopes outside B.1.351 and B.1.1.7 mutated regions reportedly drew nearly half of spike TCRs. Once two AZD1222 doses were given, Spike-specific TCR breadth and depth went up.

Second doses that came at about 4 or about 12 weeks were put together. Generated by immunoSEQ multiplex PCR, the TCRdb table keeps only in-frame clones and is missing some. The sample lists fewer than 65,000 clones, roughly 90% occurring once. V shed 2 bases and J 8 bases; nucleotides not matched to a gene: 6. This CDR3 region has 14 residues. The germline gives CDR1 MNHEY, CDR2 SVGEGT. In regard to this clone: The antigen remains undetermined.

The source of this sequence is an adult who received the AZD1222 COVID-19 vaccine. This rearrangement joins TRBV6-2 or TRBV6-3 to TRBJ2-1; the match to TRBD2 covers 7 bases. The sample consisted of peripheral blood, taken 28 days after the second AZD1222 dose. The CDR3 here is CASSYGYTSDEQFF. In DNA, the CDR3 is TGTGCCAGCAGTTACGGGTACACTAGCGATGAGCAGTTCTTC.